This T cell receptor beta chain originates from a study of shared clonotypes between healthy human individuals. Germline CDR1 and CDR2: SGDLS and YYNGEE. V lost 3 bases and J lost 3; bases outside the gene matches: 6. There are 16 residues in the CDR3. An assay was performed, and its level was deep. Evenly divided among several immunoSEQ plates was the genomic DNA of each subset. Clones were sequenced by immunoSEQ multiplex PCR, and TCRdb holds only the in-frame ones, with some missing. This table holds about 2.1 million clones, around 93% found once. Terminally differentiated effector memory CD45RA+ cells were excluded from the naive CD8 cells, which were CD45RO-negative and positively selected for CCR7.

Sequenced: naive CD8+ T cells from PBMCs. The receptor's source is a man aged 18 to 30 in good health. Some clones in this sample may be carry-over from other donors' samples. V gene TRBV9 combines with J gene TRBJ1-3; 10 nucleotides agree with TRBD1. CDR3 sequence: CASSGWDRGNGNTIYF. The CDR3 DNA reads as TGTGCCAGCAGCGGATGGGACAGGGGTAATGGAAACACCATATATTTT.